A selection of T cell receptor beta chains follows, all from one sample in a study of blood T cell repertoires in COVID-19. Produced via immunoSEQ multiplex PCR; TCRdb's table is partial and in-frame only. The table lists under 200,000 clones, roughly 84% of them singletons, with roughly 7% in the top ten. The material sequenced was peripheral blood. The receptors were sampled from a man in his forties or fifties with active or convalescent COVID-19. CDR3s include the opening cysteine and the closing phenylalanine or tryptophan. Each record gives: D gene, J gene, V gene, clone size, CDR3 protein. D genes are given only for firm matches. Expanded clones get a size class; other rows say once, few or many, or leave the size out.

TRBD2,TRBJ2-5,TRBV7-2,few,CASSSPPGGLKETQYF
.,TRBJ1-6,TRBV4-3,.,CASSHNRPNSPLHF
TRBD1,TRBJ1-4,TRBV2,.,CASSDRTGNGEKLFF
.,TRBJ2-7,TRBV28,.,CASSSRHHEQYF
.,TRBJ2-2,TRBV7-7,.,CASSLVRGTGELFF
.,TRBJ1-5,TRBV4-3,once,CASSQDLGPQPQHF
.,TRBJ2-4,TRBV6-5,.,CASSNTELAKNIQYF
TRBD1,TRBJ1-5,TRBV2,once,CASSRDRSNQPQHF
.,TRBJ2-7,TRBV29-1,.,CSVSPGGRIYEQYF
.,TRBJ2-7,TRBV18,.,CASSPDAGAPYEQYF
.,TRBJ1-2,TRBV27,once,CASSSGRNYGYTF
TRBD2,TRBJ2-3,TRBV19,.,CTSSSGPGTSGRADTQYF
.,TRBJ2-6,TRBV5-1,.,CASSFGLGSSGANVLTF
.,TRBJ1-5,TRBV2,.,CASSEARQGHQPQHF
TRBD1,TRBJ2-3,TRBV11-3,.,CASRDRSTDTQYF
.,TRBJ2-7,TRBV6-5,.,CASSRTVSSYEQYF
TRBD1,TRBJ1-2,TRBV24-1,few,CATSDPGTANYGYTF
TRBD1,TRBJ1-5,TRBV7-6,.,CASPLCRGWCGSQPQHF
.,TRBJ2-7,TRBV5-4,.,CASSTQGSYEQYF
.,TRBJ1-3,TRBV6-5,.,CASSYVGGSGNTIYF
.,TRBJ2-7,TRBV5-1,.,CASSEASSYEQYF
TRBD1,TRBJ1-5,TRBV6-5,.,CASSYTQGTGPQHF
.,TRBJ1-3,TRBV20-1,.,CSAGLGNTIYF
TRBD1,TRBJ1-3,TRBV18,once,CASSPLGQTPGNTIYF
TRBD1,TRBJ1-3,TRBV5-6,.,CASSLVGRGLRTGNTIYF
TRBD1,TRBJ1-2,TRBV20-1,.,CSADRGYGYTF
.,TRBJ1-5,TRBV10-3,.,CAISEYGPRDQPQHF
TRBD1,TRBJ1-4,TRBV5-8,.,CASSSQGNEKLFF
TRBD1,TRBJ1-4,TRBV18,.,CASSLPRGTAEKLFF